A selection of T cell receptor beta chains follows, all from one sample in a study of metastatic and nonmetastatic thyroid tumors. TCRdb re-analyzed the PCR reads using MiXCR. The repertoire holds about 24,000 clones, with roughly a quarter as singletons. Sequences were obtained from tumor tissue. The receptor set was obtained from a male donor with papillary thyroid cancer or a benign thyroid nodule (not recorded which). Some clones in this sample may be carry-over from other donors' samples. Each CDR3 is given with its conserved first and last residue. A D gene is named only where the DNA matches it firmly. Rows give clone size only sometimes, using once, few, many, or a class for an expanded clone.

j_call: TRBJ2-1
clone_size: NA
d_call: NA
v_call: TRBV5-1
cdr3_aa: CASSDPTSNEQFF
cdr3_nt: TGCGCCAGCAGCGATCCAACAAGCAATGAGCAGTTCTTC

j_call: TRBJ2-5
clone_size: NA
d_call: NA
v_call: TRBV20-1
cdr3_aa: CSARWTIGRSQETQYF
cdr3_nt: TGCAGTGCTCGATGGACTATCGGGAGAAGCCAAGAGACCCAGTACTTC

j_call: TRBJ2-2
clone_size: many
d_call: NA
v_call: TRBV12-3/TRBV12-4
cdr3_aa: CASGGGTVTGELFF
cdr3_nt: TGTGCCAGCGGTGGCGGGACAGTCACCGGGGAGCTGTTTTTT

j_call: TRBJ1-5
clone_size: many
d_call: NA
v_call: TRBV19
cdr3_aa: CASSIQGEGNQPQHF
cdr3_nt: TGTGCCAGTAGTATTCAAGGGGAGGGCAATCAGCCCCAGCATTTT

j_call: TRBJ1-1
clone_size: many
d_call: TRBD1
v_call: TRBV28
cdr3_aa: CASSLRTGEERAFF
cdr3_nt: TGTGCCAGCAGTTTAAGGACAGGCGAAGAGCGAGCTTTCTTT

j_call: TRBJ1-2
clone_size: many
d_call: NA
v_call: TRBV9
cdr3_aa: CASGYSGEDGYTF
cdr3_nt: TGTGCCAGCGGGTATTCGGGGGAGGATGGCTACACCTTC

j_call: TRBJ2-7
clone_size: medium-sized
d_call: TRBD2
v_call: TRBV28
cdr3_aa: CASSFEYRTSGTSYEQYF
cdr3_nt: TGTGCCAGCAGTTTCGAATATAGGACTAGCGGGACCTCCTACGAGCAGTACTTC

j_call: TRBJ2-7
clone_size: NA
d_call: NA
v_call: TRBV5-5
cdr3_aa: CASSMVEGYEQYF
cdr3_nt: TGTGCCAGCAGCATGGTGGAGGGATACGAGCAGTACTTC

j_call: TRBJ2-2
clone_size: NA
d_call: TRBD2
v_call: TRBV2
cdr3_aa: CASSGTSVSTGDLFF
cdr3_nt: TGTGCCAGCTCCGGGACTAGCGTTTCCACCGGGGATCTGTTTTTT

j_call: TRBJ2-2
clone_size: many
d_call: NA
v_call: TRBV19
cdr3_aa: CASTKTVSTGELFF
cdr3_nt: TGTGCCAGTACCAAGACAGTATCCACCGGGGAGCTGTTTTTT

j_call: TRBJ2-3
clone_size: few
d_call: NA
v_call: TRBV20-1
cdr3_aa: CSAGGGRGTQYF
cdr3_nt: TGCAGTGCGGGTGGGGGGCGCGGTACGCAGTATTTT

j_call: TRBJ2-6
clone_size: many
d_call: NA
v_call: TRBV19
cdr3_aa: CASSPITGNGANVLTF
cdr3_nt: TGTGCCAGTAGTCCGATCACAGGGAACGGGGCCAACGTCCTGACTTTC

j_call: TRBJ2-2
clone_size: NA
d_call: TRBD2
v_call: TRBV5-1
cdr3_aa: CASREGTSGTNTGELFF
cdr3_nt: TGCGCCAGCAGGGAAGGGACTAGCGGGACGAACACCGGGGAGCTGTTTTTT

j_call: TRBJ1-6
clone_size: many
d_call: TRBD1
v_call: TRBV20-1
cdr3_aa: CSAKQGANSPLHF
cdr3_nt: TGCAGTGCAAAACAGGGGGCGAATTCACCCCTCCACTTT

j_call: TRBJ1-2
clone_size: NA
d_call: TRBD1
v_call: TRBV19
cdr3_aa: CATNRGDRGYGYTF
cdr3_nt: TGTGCCACCAACCGGGGGGACAGGGGCTATGGCTACACCTTC

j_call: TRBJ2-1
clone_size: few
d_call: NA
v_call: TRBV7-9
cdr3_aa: CASSLEFQFF
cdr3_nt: TGTGCCAGCAGCTTAGAGTTCCAGTTCTTC

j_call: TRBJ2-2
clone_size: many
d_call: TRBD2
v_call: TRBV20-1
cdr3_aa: CSARDSLAGSNTGELFF
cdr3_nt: TGCAGTGCTAGAGACTCACTAGCGGGCTCGAACACCGGGGAGCTGTTTTTT

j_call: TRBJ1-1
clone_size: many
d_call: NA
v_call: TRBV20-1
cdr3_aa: CSAFGAGANTEAFF
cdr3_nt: TGCAGTGCCTTCGGGGCGGGGGCGAACACTGAAGCTTTCTTT

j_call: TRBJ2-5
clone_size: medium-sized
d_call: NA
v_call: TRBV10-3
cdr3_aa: CAISESTAREETQYF
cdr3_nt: TGTGCCATCAGTGAGTCGACGGCCCGGGAAGAGACCCAGTACTTC

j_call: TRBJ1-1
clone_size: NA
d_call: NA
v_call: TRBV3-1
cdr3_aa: CASSQDGRTEAFF
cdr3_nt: TGTGCCAGCAGCCAAGATGGGCGAACTGAAGCTTTCTTT

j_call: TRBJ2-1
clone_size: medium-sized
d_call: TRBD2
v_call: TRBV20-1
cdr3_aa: CSARVPSGMNNEQFF
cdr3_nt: TGCAGTGCTAGAGTCCCTAGCGGGATGAACAATGAGCAGTTCTTC

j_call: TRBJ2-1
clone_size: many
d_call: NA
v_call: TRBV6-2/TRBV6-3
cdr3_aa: CASTHSGNNEQFF
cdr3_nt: TGTGCCAGCACCCACTCGGGAAACAATGAGCAGTTCTTC

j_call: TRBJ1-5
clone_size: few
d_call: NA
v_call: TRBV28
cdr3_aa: CASSTYSGLMPQHF
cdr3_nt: TGTGCCAGCAGTACATACAGCGGTCTGATGCCCCAGCATTTT

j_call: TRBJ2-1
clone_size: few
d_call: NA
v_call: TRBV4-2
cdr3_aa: CASSQDPGTRVEQFF
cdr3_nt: TGTGCCAGCAGCCAAGATCCCGGGACCCGTGTTGAGCAGTTCTTC

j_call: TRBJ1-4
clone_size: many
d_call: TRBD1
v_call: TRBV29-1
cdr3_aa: CSVQPGQGFGKLFF
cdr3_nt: TGCAGCGTTCAACCGGGACAGGGATTTGGAAAACTGTTTTTT

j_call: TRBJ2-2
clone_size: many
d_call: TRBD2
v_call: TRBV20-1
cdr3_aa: CSAEPSSGVDTGELFF
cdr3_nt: TGCAGTGCAGAACCCTCCAGCGGGGTCGACACCGGGGAGCTGTTTTTT

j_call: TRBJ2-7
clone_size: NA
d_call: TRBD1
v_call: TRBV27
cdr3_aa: CASSFDTTGEARYF
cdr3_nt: TGTGCCAGCAGTTTTGACACCACAGGGGAAGCGAGGTACTTC

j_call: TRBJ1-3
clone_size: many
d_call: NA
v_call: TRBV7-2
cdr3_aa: CASSLAAGPGNTIYF
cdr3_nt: TGTGCCAGCAGCTTAGCGGCAGGGCCTGGAAACACCATATATTTT

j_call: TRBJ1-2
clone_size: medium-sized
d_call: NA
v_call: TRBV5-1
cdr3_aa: CASSLDRESDYGYTF
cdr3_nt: TGCGCCAGCAGCTTGGACAGGGAATCTGACTATGGCTACACCTTC

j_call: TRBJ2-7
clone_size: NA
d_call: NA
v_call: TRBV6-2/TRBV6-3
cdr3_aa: CASKALAGLDVQYF
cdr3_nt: TGTGCCAGCAAAGCTCTTGCGGGGCTGGACGTGCAGTACTTC

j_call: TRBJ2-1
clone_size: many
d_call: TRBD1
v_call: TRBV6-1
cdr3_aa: CASSLPPGQDNEQFF
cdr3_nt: TGTGCCAGCAGCCTTCCTCCGGGACAGGACAATGAGCAGTTCTTC

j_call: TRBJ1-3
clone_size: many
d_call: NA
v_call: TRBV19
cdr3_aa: CTSSIGGSGNTIYF
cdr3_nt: TGTACCAGTAGTATCGGGGGCTCTGGAAACACCATATATTTT

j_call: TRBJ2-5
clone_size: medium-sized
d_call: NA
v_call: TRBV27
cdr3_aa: CASSSANQETQYF
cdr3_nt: TGTGCCAGCAGTTCTGCTAACCAAGAGACCCAGTACTTC

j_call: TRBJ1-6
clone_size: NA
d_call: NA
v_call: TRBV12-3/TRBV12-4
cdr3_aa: CASIFGSDNSPLYF
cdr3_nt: NA

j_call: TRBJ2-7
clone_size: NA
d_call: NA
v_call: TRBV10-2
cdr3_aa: CATMDLSDEQYF
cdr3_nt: TGCGCCACTATGGACTTGTCCGACGAGCAGTACTTC

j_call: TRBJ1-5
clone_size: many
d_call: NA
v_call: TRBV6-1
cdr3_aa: CASSEFLNQPQHF
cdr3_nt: TGTGCCAGCAGTGAGTTCCTTAATCAGCCCCAGCATTTT